A single sample gave rise to the 13 T cell receptor beta chains below, sequenced in a study of early T cells in non-severe SARS-CoV-2 infection. TCRdb recomputed calls from the 5' RACE reads with MiXCR, one row per CDR3 protein. The sample records 100,000 to 120,000 distinct CDR3 sequences, roughly 12% being singletons. Material: whole blood, obtained at baseline. The receptors were sampled from an adult who was a healthcare worker with PCR-confirmed SARS-CoV-2 infection or an uninfected control (not recorded which).

The V gene is TRBV30, the J gene TRBJ2-7, with D possibly matching TRBD1 (7 bases). CDR1 is GTSNPN, CDR2 SVGIG, per germline (reference sequence). The CDR3 runs to 14 residues. The ends were cut back, 4 bases at V and 5 bases at J, with 18 bases in the middle. CDR3: CAWIRSGQGDEQYF. CDR3 DNA: TGTGCCTGGATCAGAAGCGGGCAGGGGGACGAGCAGTACTTC. Using reference TRBV30 and TRBJ2-7 for the parts outside the CDR3, the full variable domain is SQTIHQWPATLVQPVGSPLSLECTVEGTSNPNLYWYRQAAGRGLQLLFYSVGIGQISSEVPQNLSASRPQDRQFILSSKKLLLSDSGFYLCAWIRSGQGDEQYFGPGTRLTVT.

Concerning this clonotype itself: At one end, the junction sequence differs from germline, possibly due to a read error. V gene TRBV7-9 combines with J gene TRBJ1-1, with D uncertain. The CDR3 extends over 14 amino acids. Germline V CDR1 and CDR2: SEHNR, FQNEAQ (reference sequence). In DNA form, the CDR3 reads TGTGCCAGCAGCTCGGACGTCATGAACACTGGAGCTTTCTTT. It translates to CASSSDVMNTGAFF.

This clonotype came up a few times. The chain links TRBV7-9 to TRBJ1-1; 9 bases line up with TRBD1. The CDR3 consists of 19 residues. In germline, CDR1 is SEHNR, CDR2 FQNEAQ (reference sequence). Unmatched junction bases numbered 17, after V lost 3 bases and J lost 3 bases. CDR3 in DNA: TGTGCCAGCAGCTTTTCAATGACTTTAGGGGACAGGGCCCACACTGAAGCTTTCTTT. This gives the protein CASSFSMTLGDRAHTEAFF.

The rearrangement joins TRBV18 to TRBJ2-1; no definite D call. The CDR3 spans 15 residues. The V gene lost 4 bases and the J gene lost 0 bases, with 10 bases spanning the gap. The germline V gene encodes CDR1 KGHSH and CDR2 LQKENI. CDR3 nucleotides: TGTGCCAGCTCACTAGCCGATAGCTCCTACAATGAGCAGTTCTTC. It is translated as CASSLADSSYNEQFF.

Only a few counts were recorded for this clonotype. This chain links TRBV29-1 with TRBJ1-3; unclear D gene. CDR3 length: 13 residues. Trimming took 7 bases from V and 6 from J, leaving 16 bases between them. The germline CDR1 and CDR2 sequences are SQVTM and ANQGSEA. The CDR3 sequence is CSALTKEQNTIYF. The CDR3 nucleotides read TGCAGCGCCCTGACCAAAGAGCAAAACACCATATATTTT.

This clonotype was found a few times. The chain has TRBV29-1 and TRBJ2-7; TRBD1 matches 9 bases. Trimming removed 1 base from V and 3 bases from J; junction bases left unmatched: 1. The CDR3 consists of 13 residues. Germline V gene lookup returns CDR1 SQVTM and CDR2 ANQGSEA. CDR3 region: CSVEGTGDYEQYF. The CDR3 nucleotides read TGCAGCGTTGAAGGGACAGGGGACTACGAGCAGTACTTC.

This clonotype has just a few counts. This sequence joins TRBV30 and TRBJ2-1; 8 bases fit TRBD2. This CDR3 spans 13 amino acids. CDR1 GTSNPN and CDR2 SVGIG come from the germline V gene (reference sequence). The V segment lost 5 bases and the J segment 9 bases; nucleotides outside the gene matches: 9. The CDR3 nucleotides are TGTGCCTGGTCAATCGGGGGGGCCGGTGAGCAGTTCTTC. Protein product: CAWSIGGAGEQFF.

The V and J genes are TRBV4-1 and TRBJ1-1; D is perhaps TRBD1 (5 bases). Trimming took off 5 bases at V and 1 base at J, with 17 bases between the two ends. The CDR3 runs to 16 residues. From germline, CDR1 is MGHRA and CDR2 YSYEKL. The CDR3 loop reads CASSSGGVGTNTEAFF. The CDR3 DNA reads TGCGCCAGCAGCAGTGGGGGGGTCGGAACGAACACTGAAGCTTTCTTT.

This clonotype was detected only a few times. This sequence joins TRBV28 and TRBJ1-6; 7 nucleotides align to TRBD1. Germline trimming cut 6 bases from V and 5 bases from J; bases unmatched to any gene: 4. CDR1 and CDR2 from the germline V gene are MDHEN and SYDVKM. This CDR3 is 14 amino acids long. In DNA form, the CDR3 reads TGTGCCAGCAGCTACAGGGGCAATAATTCACCCCTCCACTTT. Encoded protein: CASSYRGNNSPLHF.

Ten or more counts support this clonotype. The chain employs TRBV5-8 and TRBJ2-3; 16 nucleotides align to TRBD2. J was trimmed by 5 bases and V by 4 bases; bases with no gene match: 4. The germline V gene encodes CDR1 SGHTS and CDR2 YDEGEE. This CDR3 is built from 16 residues. CDR3: CASSPGTSGGEDTQYF. CDR3 nucleotides: TGTGCCAGCAGCCCCGGGACTAGCGGGGGGGAAGATACGCAGTATTTT.

This clonotype was observed at least ten times. This sequence joins TRBV5-1 and TRBJ1-1, with D perhaps matching TRBD1 (6 bases). The CDR3 runs 15 residues. Germline CDR1 and CDR2: SGHRS and YFSETQ. V was shortened by 3 bases and J by 1 base, with 13 bases between the two germline ends. In DNA form, the CDR3 reads TGCGCCAGCAGCTCTTCCGGGACAACGAACACTGAAGCTTTCTTT. Translated: CASSSSGTTNTEAFF.

The J gene is TRBJ2-1, the V gene TRBV28, with 8 bases lining up with TRBD1. CDR3 size: 15 residues. V lost 7 bases and J lost 9; bases outside the gene matches: 14. The germline gives CDR1 MDHEN, CDR2 SYDVKM. The CDR3, as DNA: TGTGCCAGCAACGGTGGGGGACAGGCGGGTGGTGAGCAGTTCTTC. Amino acid sequence: CASNGGGQAGGEQFF.

There are a few counts of this clonotype. The J gene is TRBJ1-1, the V gene TRBV12-3 or TRBV12-4, with D hard to call. The CDR3 is made up of 12 amino acids. Trimming removed 6 bases at V and 0 bases at J, with 5 bases between. Written as DNA, the CDR3 is TGTGCCAGCAGGACCATGAACACTGAAGCTTTCTTT. Protein sequence: CASRTMNTEAFF.